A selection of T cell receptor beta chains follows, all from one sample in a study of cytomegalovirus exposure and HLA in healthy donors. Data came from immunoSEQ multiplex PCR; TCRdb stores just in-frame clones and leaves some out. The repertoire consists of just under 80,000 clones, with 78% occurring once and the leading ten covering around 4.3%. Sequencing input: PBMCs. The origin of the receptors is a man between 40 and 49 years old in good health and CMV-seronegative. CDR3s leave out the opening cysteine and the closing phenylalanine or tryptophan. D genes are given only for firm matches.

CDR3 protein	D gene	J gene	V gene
ASSLGDRVRTQY	TRBD1	TRBJ2-5	TRBV5-4
ASSFAPLDYGYT	NA	TRBJ1-2	TRBV7-2
SAPLDLSGYNEQF	NA	TRBJ2-1	TRBV29-1
ASMFTSGSPETQY	TRBD2	TRBJ2-5	TRBV6-1
ASIPSGGIDEQF	TRBD2	TRBJ2-1	TRBV27
ASSFGNQPQH	NA	TRBJ1-5	TRBV5-4
ATHWGGEQF	TRBD2	TRBJ2-1	TRBV19
ASSLVRGSYNEQF	NA	TRBJ2-1	TRBV5-4
ASSKGLAGVVAKNIQY	TRBD2	TRBJ2-4	TRBV11-1
ASSLVVAGPDTQY	NA	TRBJ2-3	TRBV5-1
ASSTGLAGGEQF	TRBD2	TRBJ2-1	TRBV5-6
ASSSTGNNQPQH	NA	TRBJ1-5	TRBV11-2
ASSIIGTEQF	NA	TRBJ2-1	TRBV19
ASSLIAGPQH	NA	TRBJ1-5	TRBV27
ASSVIASNEQF	NA	TRBJ2-1	TRBV9
ASSRGALSYEQY	NA	TRBJ2-7	TRBV5-1
ASSRRVGGGDGYT	TRBD1	TRBJ1-2	TRBV19
ASSLGQMNTEAF	NA	TRBJ1-1	TRBV7-6
SVEERTRGRIGQF	NA	TRBJ2-1	TRBV29-1
ASSLIVEETQY	NA	TRBJ2-5	TRBV28
ASSEGGSSYEQY	NA	TRBJ2-7	TRBV6-1
ASSLKREGFHEQF	TRBD2	TRBJ2-1	TRBV5-1
ASSLTPDTNTEAF	NA	TRBJ1-1	TRBV5-1
ASSYRLDSTEAF	NA	TRBJ1-1	TRBV6-5
ASSRTSGSPDTQY	TRBD2	TRBJ2-3	TRBV19
ASSLGRFTGELF	NA	TRBJ2-2	TRBV5-6
ASSLEGTQNQPQH	NA	TRBJ1-5	TRBV7-2
ATSRAGIPGELF	NA	TRBJ2-2	TRBV15
AWSLDRPTEAF	NA	TRBJ1-1	TRBV30
ASSPTGRQGRSAGELF	TRBD1	TRBJ2-2	TRBV18
ASSLGTGEYGYT	TRBD1	TRBJ1-2	TRBV5-4
ASRWDTRTQMDGNTIY	NA	TRBJ1-3	TRBV7-3
ASSELLPRSTANEQF	NA	TRBJ2-1	TRBV6-1
ASSYTPTAGNTIY	NA	TRBJ1-3	TRBV6-6
ASSPRLAGSDTQY	TRBD2	TRBJ2-3	TRBV19
ASSLRGLAGESSYNEQF	TRBD2	TRBJ2-1	TRBV27
AIGQGDYGYT	TRBD1	TRBJ1-2	TRBV10-3
ASSPATSYNSPLH	NA	TRBJ1-6	TRBV18
ASSFMDRAVQPQH	TRBD1	TRBJ1-5	TRBV5-6
ASSALAGDEKTQY	TRBD2	TRBJ2-5	TRBV6-5